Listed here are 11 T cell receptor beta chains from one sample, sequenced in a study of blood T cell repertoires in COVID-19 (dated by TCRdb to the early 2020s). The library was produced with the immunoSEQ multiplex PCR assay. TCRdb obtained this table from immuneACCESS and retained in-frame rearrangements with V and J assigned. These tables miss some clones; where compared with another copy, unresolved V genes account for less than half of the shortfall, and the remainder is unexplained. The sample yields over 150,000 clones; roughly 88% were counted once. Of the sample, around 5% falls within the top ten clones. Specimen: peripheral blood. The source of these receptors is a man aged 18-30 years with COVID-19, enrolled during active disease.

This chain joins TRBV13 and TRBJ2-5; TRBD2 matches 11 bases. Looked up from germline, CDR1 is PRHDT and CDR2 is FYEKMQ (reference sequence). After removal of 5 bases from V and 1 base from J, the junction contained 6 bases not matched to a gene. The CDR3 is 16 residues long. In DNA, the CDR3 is TGTGCCAGCAGCAACGTAGCGGGAGGGGGCCAAGAGACCCAGTACTTC. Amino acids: CASSNVAGGGQETQYF.

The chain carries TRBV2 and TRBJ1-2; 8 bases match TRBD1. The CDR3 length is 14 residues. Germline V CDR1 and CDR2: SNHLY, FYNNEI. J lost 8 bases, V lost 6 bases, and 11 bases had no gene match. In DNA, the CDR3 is TGTGCCAGCAGCCTTGAGCAGGGGGCTCGCGGCTACACCTTC. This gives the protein CASSLEQGARGYTF. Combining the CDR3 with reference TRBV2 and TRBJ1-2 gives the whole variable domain EPEVTQTPSHQVTQMGQEVILRCVPISNHLYFYWYRQILGQKVEFLVSFYNNEISEKSEIFDDQFSVERPDGSNFTLKIRSTKLEDSAMYFCASSLEQGARGYTFGSGTRLTVV.

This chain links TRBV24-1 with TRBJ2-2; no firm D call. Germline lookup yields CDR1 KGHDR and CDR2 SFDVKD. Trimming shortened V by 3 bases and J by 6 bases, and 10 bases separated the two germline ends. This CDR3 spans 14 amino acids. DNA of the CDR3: TGTGCCACCAGTGATGCGGCAATCCCCGGGGAGCTGTTTTTT. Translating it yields CATSDAAIPGELFF.

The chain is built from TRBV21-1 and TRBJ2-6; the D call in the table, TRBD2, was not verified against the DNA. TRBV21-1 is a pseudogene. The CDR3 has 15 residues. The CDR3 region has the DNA TGTGCCAGCAGCATGGGGGGTTCTGGGGCCAACGTCCTGACTTTC. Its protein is CASSMGGSGANVLTF.

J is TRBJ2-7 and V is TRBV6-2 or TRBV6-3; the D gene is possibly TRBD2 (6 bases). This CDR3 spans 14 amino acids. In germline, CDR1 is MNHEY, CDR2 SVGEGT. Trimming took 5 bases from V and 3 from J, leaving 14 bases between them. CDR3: CASSKGDWNYEQYF. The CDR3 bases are TGTGCCAGCAGTAAAGGGGACTGGAACTACGAGCAGTACTTC.

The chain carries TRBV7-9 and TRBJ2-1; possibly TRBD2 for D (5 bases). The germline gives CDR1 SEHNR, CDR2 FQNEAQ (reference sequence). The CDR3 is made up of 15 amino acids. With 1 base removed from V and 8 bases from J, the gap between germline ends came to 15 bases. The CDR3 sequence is CASSLGVTKEDEQFF. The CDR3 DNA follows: TGTGCCAGCAGCTTAGGAGTAACTAAGGAGGATGAGCAGTTCTTC.

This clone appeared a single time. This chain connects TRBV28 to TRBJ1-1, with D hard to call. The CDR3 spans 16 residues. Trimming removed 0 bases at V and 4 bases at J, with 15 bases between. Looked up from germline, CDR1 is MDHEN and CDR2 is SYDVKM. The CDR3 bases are TGTGCCAGCAGTTTATGGGTCACTTCAGGTGGCACTGAAGCTTTCTTT. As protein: CASSLWVTSGGTEAFF. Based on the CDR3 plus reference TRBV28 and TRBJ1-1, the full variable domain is DVKVTQSSRYLVKRTGEKVFLECVQDMDHENMFWYRQDPGLGLRLIYFSYDVKMKEKGDIPEGYSVSREKKERFSLILESASTNQTSMYLCASSLWVTSGGTEAFFGQGTRLTVV.

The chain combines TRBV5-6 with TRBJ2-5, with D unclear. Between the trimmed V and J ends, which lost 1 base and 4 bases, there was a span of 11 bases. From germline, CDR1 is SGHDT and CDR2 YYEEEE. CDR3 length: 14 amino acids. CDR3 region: CASSLWRSPETQYF. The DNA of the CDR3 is TGTGCCAGCAGCTTGTGGAGATCCCCAGAGACCCAGTACTTC.

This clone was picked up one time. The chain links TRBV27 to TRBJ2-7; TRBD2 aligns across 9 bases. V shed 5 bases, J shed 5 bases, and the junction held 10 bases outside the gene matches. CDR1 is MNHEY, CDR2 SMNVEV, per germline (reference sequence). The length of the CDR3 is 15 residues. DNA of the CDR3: TGTGCCAGCAGTGAGGGGCTAGCGGGAATAAACGAGCAGTACTTC. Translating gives CASSEGLAGINEQYF.

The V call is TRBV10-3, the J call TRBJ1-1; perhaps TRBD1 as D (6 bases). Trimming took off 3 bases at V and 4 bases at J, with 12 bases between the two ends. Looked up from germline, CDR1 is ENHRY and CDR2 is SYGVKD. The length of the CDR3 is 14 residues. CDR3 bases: TGTGCCATCAGTGAATACAGGGAAACCACTGAAGCTTTCTTT. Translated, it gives CAISEYRETTEAFF.

CDR3 sequence (DNA): TGCGCCAGCAGCTTGGATGCGGGAGTCAATCAGCCCCAGCATTTT. Amino acid sequence: CASSLDAGVNQPQHF. This chain uses TRBV5-1 with TRBJ1-5; D not resolved. This CDR3 has 15 residues. Germline-derived CDR1 and CDR2 are SGHRS and YFSETQ. Trimming shortened V by 0 bases and J by 3 bases, and 10 bases separated the two germline ends.